This entry lists 17 T cell receptor beta chains sequenced from one sample in a study of technical replicates of blood from several donors. Only in-frame clones appear in the TCRdb table, and some are missing; sequencing was by immunoSEQ multiplex PCR. The sample shows some 75,000 clones, 90% to 98% of them seen only once. The material sequenced was T cells isolated from PBMCs. The source is a human donor in good health.

The chain is built from TRBV9 and TRBJ1-2, with 10 nucleotides matching TRBD1. The trim removed 4 bases at V and 3 bases at J, leaving 9 bases unmatched. Germline CDR1 reads SGDLS; CDR2 reads YYNGEE. The CDR3 runs to 16 residues. CDR3 nucleotide sequence: TGTGCCAGCAGCCCAACGGGACAGGGGAATTACTATGGCTACACCTTC. Its translation: CASSPTGQGNYYGYTF.

The CDR3, as DNA: TGTGCCAGCAGCTTAGGGGGAATGTGGTTCTTC. Translating it yields CASSLGGMWFF. The rearrangement uses TRBV5-6 and TRBJ2-1; TRBD1 is a possible D gene (6 bases). V gave up 2 bases and J gave up 15 bases, with 12 bases separating them. Per the germline V gene, CDR1 is SGHDT and CDR2 is YYEEEE. The CDR3 length is 11 residues.

This chain joins TRBV6-1 and TRBJ1-4; TRBD1 matches 8 bases. The junction had 5 bases not matched to a gene; V was cut back by 2 bases and J by 3 bases. In germline, CDR1 is MNHNS, CDR2 SASEGT. The CDR3 has 16 residues. The CDR3 bases are TGTGCCAGCAGTGAAACAGGGGGTAGGGCTAATGAAAAACTGTTTTTT. Its protein product is CASSETGGRANEKLFF.

The chain has TRBV6-5 and TRBJ2-7; a weak D match, TRBD1 (6 bases). Trimming shortened V by 4 bases and J by 2 bases, and 15 bases separated the two germline ends. The germline CDR1 and CDR2 sequences are MNHEY and SVGAGI. CDR3 length equals 15 residues. The chain's CDR3 is CASSSTVQGTYEQYF. CDR3 coding DNA: TGTGCCAGCAGTTCTACCGTACAGGGTACCTACGAGCAGTACTTC.

The chain carries TRBV19 and TRBJ2-5, with no clear D. Between the trimmed V and J ends, which lost 7 bases and 5 bases, there was a span of 17 bases. This CDR3 is built from 14 residues. Germline lookup yields CDR1 LNHDA and CDR2 SQIVND (reference sequence). Here the CDR3 reads CASTDTLFVETQYF. DNA of the CDR3: TGTGCCAGTACAGACACTCTTTTTGTGGAGACCCAGTACTTC. Together with reference TRBV19 and TRBJ2-5, the CDR3 gives the full variable domain: DGGITQSPKYLFRKEGQNVTLSCEQNLNHDAMYWYRQDPGQGLRLIYYSQIVNDFQKGDIAEGYSVSREKKESFPLTVTSAQKNPTAFYLCASTDTLFVETQYFGPGTRLLVL.

V and J are TRBV28 and TRBJ1-1, with D possibly matching TRBD1 (5 bases). The CDR3 consists of 14 residues. Trimming took off 3 bases at V and 4 bases at J, with 12 bases between the two ends. Germline V CDR1 and CDR2: MDHEN, SYDVKM. In nucleotides, the CDR3 is TGTGCCAGCAGTTTGCAGGGTAGGTCCACTGAAGCTTTCTTT. Translating gives CASSLQGRSTEAFF. Using reference TRBV28 and TRBJ1-1 for the parts outside the CDR3, the full variable domain is DVKVTQSSRYLVKRTGEKVFLECVQDMDHENMFWYRQDPGLGLRLIYFSYDVKMKEKGDIPEGYSVSREKKERFSLILESASTNQTSMYLCASSLQGRSTEAFFGQGTRLTVV.

The V gene is TRBV4-1, the J gene TRBJ2-5, with a tentative D call TRBD2 (6 bases). CDR3 length equals 15 residues. V was pared by 3 bases and J by 2 bases, with 13 bases between. Germline V gene lookup returns CDR1 MGHRA and CDR2 YSYEKL. Here the CDR3 DNA reads TGCGCCAGCAGCCAGGGGACTGGCCTACAAGAGACCCAGTACTTC. Protein product: CASSQGTGLQETQYF.

This clone was recorded once. This chain links TRBV10-3 with TRBJ2-7, with 13 bases lining up with TRBD2. The junction had 8 bases not matched to a gene; V was cut back by 10 bases and J by 2 bases. Per germline, CDR1 ENHRY and CDR2 SYGVKD. The CDR3 is 15 amino acids. The CDR3 coding sequence is TGTGCCACCGAGACTAGCGGGAGGCTTACCTACGAGCAGTACTTC. It is translated as CATETSGRLTYEQYF.

This clone showed up just once. The chain is built from TRBV29-1 and TRBJ2-7, with D possibly TRBD1 on 6 matching bases. Germline CDR1 is SQVTM and CDR2 is ANQGSEA. The CDR3 extends over 11 amino acids. V was cut by 5 bases and J by 5 bases, with 10 bases left in between. The CDR3 spells CSVNRENEQYF. CDR3 nucleotides: TGCAGCGTTAACAGGGAGAACGAGCAGTACTTC.

The V and J genes are TRBV10-3 and TRBJ1-2, with D possibly matching TRBD1 (6 bases). Trimming removed 7 bases at V and 6 bases at J, with 12 bases between. Germline V gene sequence: CDR1 ENHRY, CDR2 SYGVKD. The CDR3 sequence is 12 residues long. The CDR3 protein is CAITPDRNGYTF. The CDR3 coding sequence is TGTGCCATCACCCCAGACAGGAATGGCTACACCTTC.

The chain combines TRBV5-4 with TRBJ2-5; TRBD2 matches at 7 bases. Germline V lookup: CDR1 SGHNT, CDR2 YYREEE (reference sequence). The CDR3 contains 15 residues. J was trimmed by 5 bases and V by 7 bases; bases with no gene match: 14. The CDR3 DNA follows: TGTGCCAGCCTGCGACGGGGGGATCGTTTGGAGACCCAGTACTTC. Amino acid sequence: CASLRRGDRLETQYF. The complete variable domain, with remaining parts taken from reference TRBV5-4 and TRBJ2-5, reads ETGVTQSPTHLIKTRGQQVTLRCSSQSGHNTVSWYQQALGQGPQFIFQYYREEENGRGNFPPRFSGLQFPNYSSELNVNALELDDSALYLCASLRRGDRLETQYFGPGTRLLVL.

This sequence joins TRBV15 and TRBJ2-1, with 8 bases that match TRBD1. Germline CDR1 and CDR2: LNHNV and YYDKDF (reference sequence). CDR3 length: 16 residues. Losses at the gene ends were 4 bases for V and 7 bases for J; bases not matched to a gene: 12. The DNA of the CDR3 is TGTGCCACCAGCATTCGTCAGGGGGCGAGGAGGAATGAGCAGTTCTTC. Residues: CATSIRQGARRNEQFF.

Here the CDR3 reads CASSSGTSEVFLLGTQYF. For the CDR3, the DNA is TGTGCCAGCAGCTCCGGGACTAGCGAGGTTTTCCTGTTAGGGACCCAGTACTTC. The chain uses TRBV28 and TRBJ2-5, with 10 bases fitting TRBD2. V trimming: 6 bases; J trimming: 7 bases; junction bases outside the gene matches: 20. Germline V gene lookup returns CDR1 MDHEN and CDR2 SYDVKM. CDR3 length: 18 residues.

The sample holds one count of this clone. Its ends do not fully match the called genes, so a read error is possible. This chain connects TRBV11-3 to TRBJ2-1, with 13 bases identical to TRBD2. The CDR3 runs to 15 residues. The germline V gene encodes CDR1 SGHNT and CDR2 YENEEA. The CDR3 DNA is TGTGCCAGCAGCTCCAGAACTAGCGGGAGGGCAAGGGGGGTCTTC. Its translation is CASSSRTSGRARGVF.

The CDR3 protein is CASSRLRGGEQYF. DNA of the CDR3: TGTGCCAGCAGTCGCCTGAGGGGAGGAGAGCAGTACTTC. The chain is built from TRBV6-5 and TRBJ2-7, with TRBD2 as a possible D gene (6 bases). The CDR3 covers 13 residues. V was trimmed by 5 bases and J by 7 bases, leaving 15 bases between them. Germline assignment: CDR1 MNHEY and CDR2 SVGAGI.

CDR3 residues: CASSSVREAFF. CDR3 coding DNA: TGTGCCAGTAGTTCCGTCAGGGAAGCTTTCTTT. This sequence joins TRBV19 and TRBJ1-1, with D hard to call. This CDR3 has 11 residues. From germline, CDR1 is LNHDA and CDR2 SQIVND (reference sequence). Trimming took 5 bases from V and 8 from J, leaving 9 bases between them.

The rearrangement links TRBV19 to TRBJ2-7; the D gene is possibly TRBD2 (5 bases). From germline, CDR1 is LNHDA and CDR2 SQIVND (reference sequence). V lost 5 bases to trimming and J lost 7 bases, with 15 bases between them. The CDR3 covers 13 residues. The CDR3 sequence is CASSGPITGEQYF. In DNA, the CDR3 is TGTGCCAGTAGTGGACCCATTACGGGGGAGCAGTACTTC.